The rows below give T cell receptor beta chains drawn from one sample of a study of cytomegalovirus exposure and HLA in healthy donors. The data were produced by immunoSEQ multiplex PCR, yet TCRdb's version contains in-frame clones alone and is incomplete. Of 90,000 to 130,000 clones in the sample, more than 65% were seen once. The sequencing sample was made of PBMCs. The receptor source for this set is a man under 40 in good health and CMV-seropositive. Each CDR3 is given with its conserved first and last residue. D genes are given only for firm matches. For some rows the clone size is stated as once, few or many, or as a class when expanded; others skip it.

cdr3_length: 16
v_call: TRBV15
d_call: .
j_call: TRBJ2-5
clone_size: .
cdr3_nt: TGTGCCACCAGCAGCTTTAAGGGACTCTTCCAAGAGACCCAGTACTTC
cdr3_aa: CATSSFKGLFQETQYF

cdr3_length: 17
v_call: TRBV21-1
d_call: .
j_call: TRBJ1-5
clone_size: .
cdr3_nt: TGTGCCAGCAGCAAAGTGGGTGGGGACTTAGGCAATCAGCCCCAGCATTTT
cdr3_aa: CASSKVGGDLGNQPQHF

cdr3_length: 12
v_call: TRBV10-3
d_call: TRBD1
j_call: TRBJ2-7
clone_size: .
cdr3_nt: TGTGCCATCAGGGGACAGGACTACGAGCAGTACTTC
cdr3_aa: CAIRGQDYEQYF

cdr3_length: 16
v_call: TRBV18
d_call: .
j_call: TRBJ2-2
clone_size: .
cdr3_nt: TGTGCCAGCTCACGACAGGAACCACCGAGGACCGGGGAGCTGTTTTTT
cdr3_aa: CASSRQEPPRTGELFF

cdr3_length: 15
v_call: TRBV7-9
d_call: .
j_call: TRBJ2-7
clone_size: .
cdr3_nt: TGTGCCAGCAGCTTAGGGAGGGGCGGTGGGTACGAGCAGTACTTC
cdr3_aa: CASSLGRGGGYEQYF

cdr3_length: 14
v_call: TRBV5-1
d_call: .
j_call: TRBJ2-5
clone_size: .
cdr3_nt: TGCGCCAGCAGCTTGGCGACGGGGAGGGAGACCCAGTACTTC
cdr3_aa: CASSLATGRETQYF

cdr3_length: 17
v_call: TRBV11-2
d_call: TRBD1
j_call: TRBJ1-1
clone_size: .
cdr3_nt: TGTGCCAGCAGCTTAGAGTTTAAGGGGGCGATTGGAACTGAAGCTTTCTTT
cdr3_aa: CASSLEFKGAIGTEAFF

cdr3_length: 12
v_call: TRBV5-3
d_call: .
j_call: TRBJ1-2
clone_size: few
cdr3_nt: TGTGCCAGAAGCTGGTGGAGGTATGGCTACACCTTC
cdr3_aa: CARSWWRYGYTF

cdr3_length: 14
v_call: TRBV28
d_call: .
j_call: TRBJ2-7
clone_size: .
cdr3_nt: TGTGCCAGTGTCGAACAGCTGAACTCCTACGAGCAGTACTTC
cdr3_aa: CASVEQLNSYEQYF

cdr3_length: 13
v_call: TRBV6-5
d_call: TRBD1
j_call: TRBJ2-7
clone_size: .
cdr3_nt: TGTGCCAGCAGCCTCCCCGGGACAGGAGGTCTGTACTTC
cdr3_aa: CASSLPGTGGLYF

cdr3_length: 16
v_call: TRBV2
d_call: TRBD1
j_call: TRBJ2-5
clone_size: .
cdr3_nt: TGTGCCAGCAGTGACCCGGGACAGGGGGCTCAAGAGACCCAGTACTTC
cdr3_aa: CASSDPGQGAQETQYF

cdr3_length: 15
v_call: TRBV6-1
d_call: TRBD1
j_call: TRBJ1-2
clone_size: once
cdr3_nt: TGTGCCAGCAGTGGACCGGGACAGGGCGTCTCGGGCTACACCTTC
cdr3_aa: CASSGPGQGVSGYTF

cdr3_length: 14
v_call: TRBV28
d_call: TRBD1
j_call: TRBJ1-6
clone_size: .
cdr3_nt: TGTGCCAGCAGTTTGGGACAGACTAATTCACCCCTCCACTTT
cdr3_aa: CASSLGQTNSPLHF

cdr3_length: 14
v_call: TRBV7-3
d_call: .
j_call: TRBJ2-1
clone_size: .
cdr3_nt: TGTGCCAGCAGCTTTTCAGGTTCCTACAATGAGCAGTTCTTC
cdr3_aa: CASSFSGSYNEQFF

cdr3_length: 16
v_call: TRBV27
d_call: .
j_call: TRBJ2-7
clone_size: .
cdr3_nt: TGTGCCAGCAGTGCGGGACCGAGTTGGACCAACTACGAGCAGTACTTC
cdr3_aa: CASSAGPSWTNYEQYF

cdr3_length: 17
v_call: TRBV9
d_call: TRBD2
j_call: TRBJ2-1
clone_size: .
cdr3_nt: TGTGCCAGCAGCTCCTTGGGGCGGGGGTATTCTTACAATGAGCAGTTCTTC
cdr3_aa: CASSSLGRGYSYNEQFF

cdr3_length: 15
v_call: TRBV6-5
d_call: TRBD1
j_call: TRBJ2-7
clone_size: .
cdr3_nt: TGTGCCAGCAGTCCCTCCGACAGGGGACCCTACGAGCAGTACTTC
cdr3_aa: CASSPSDRGPYEQYF

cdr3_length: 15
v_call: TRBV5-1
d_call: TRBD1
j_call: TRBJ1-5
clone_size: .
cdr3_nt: TGCGCCAGCAGCATAGGACAGGGGGGCAATCAGCCCCAGCATTTT
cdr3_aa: CASSIGQGGNQPQHF

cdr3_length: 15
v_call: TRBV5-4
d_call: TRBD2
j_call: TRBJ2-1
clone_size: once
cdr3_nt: TGTGCCAGCAGCTTACTAGCGGGGGCCCTAAATGAGCAGTTCTTC
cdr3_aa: CASSLLAGALNEQFF

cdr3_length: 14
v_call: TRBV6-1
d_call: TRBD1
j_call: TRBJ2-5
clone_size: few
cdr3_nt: TGTGCCAGCAGTGGGGACAGTCTCCAAGAGACCCAGTACTTC
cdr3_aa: CASSGDSLQETQYF

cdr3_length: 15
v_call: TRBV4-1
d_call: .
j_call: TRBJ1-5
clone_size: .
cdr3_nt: TGCGCCAGCAGCCGCCACAGGGATAGCAATCAGCCCCAGCATTTT
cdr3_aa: CASSRHRDSNQPQHF

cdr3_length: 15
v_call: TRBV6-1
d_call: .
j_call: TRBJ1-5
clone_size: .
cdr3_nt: TGTGCCAGCAGCGGGGACACCAGTGGAACTCAGCCCCAGCATTTT
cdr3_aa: CASSGDTSGTQPQHF

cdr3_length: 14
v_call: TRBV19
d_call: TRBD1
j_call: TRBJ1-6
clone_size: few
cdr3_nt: TGTGCCAGTAGTATAGAGGACAGGGCAACACCCCTCCACTTT
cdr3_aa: CASSIEDRATPLHF

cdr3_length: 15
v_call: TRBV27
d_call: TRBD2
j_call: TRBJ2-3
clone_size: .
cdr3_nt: TGTGCCAGCAGTTTGGGGGACTACATAAGGAATACGCAGTATTTT
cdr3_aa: CASSLGDYIRNTQYF

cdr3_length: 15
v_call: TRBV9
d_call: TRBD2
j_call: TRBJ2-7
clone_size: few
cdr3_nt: TGTGCCAGCAGCCCCAGCGGGGGGGCAGGGAACGAGCAGTACTTC
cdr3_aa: CASSPSGGAGNEQYF

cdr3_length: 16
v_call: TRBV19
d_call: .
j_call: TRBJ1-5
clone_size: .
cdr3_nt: TGTGCCAGTAGAACACGGGACACTTATAGCAATCAGCCCCAGCATTTT
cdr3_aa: CASRTRDTYSNQPQHF

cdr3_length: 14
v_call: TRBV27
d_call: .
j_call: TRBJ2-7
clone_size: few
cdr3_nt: TGTGCCAGCAGTTCTGGGTCTGGAGCCTACGAGCAGTACTTC
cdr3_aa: CASSSGSGAYEQYF

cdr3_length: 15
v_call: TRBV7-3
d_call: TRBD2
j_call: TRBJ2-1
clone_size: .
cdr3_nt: TGTGCCAGCAGCCCAGAGGCTAGCGGGGCGGGTGAGCAGTTCTTC
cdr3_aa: CASSPEASGAGEQFF

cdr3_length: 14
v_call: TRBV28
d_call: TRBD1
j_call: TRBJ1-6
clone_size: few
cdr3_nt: TGTGCCAGCAGACCGGACAGGACGGCATCACCCCTCCACTTT
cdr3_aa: CASRPDRTASPLHF

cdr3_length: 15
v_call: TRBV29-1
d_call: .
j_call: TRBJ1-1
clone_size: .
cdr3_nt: TGCAGCGTTGAAGATCGGGTCCTCCGGAACACTGAAGCTTTCTTT
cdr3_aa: CSVEDRVLRNTEAFF

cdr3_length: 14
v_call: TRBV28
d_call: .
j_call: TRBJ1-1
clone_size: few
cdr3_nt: TGTGCCAGCAACCCACCAGGGCTGATCACTGAAGCTTTCTTT
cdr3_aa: CASNPPGLITEAFF

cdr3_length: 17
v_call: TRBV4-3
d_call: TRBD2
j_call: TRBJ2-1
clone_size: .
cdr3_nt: TGCGCCAGCAGCCAAATAGCGGGGGGGAGGGCCTACAATGAGCAGTTCTTC
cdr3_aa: CASSQIAGGRAYNEQFF

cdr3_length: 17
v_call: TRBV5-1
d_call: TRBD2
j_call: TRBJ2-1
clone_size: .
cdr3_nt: TGCGCCAGCAGCTTGGCACCTAGCGGTGGCTCCTACAATGAGCAGTTCTTC
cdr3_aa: CASSLAPSGGSYNEQFF

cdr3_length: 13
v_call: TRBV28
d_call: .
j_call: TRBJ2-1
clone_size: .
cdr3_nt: TGTGCCAGCAGCTGGGGCAGCCACAATGAGCAGTTCTTC
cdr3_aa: CASSWGSHNEQFF

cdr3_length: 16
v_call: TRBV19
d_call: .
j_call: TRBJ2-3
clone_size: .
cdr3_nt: TGTGCCAGTACCTTCACGGGGGGCCCGGCCGGAGATACGCAGTATTTT
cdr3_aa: CASTFTGGPAGDTQYF

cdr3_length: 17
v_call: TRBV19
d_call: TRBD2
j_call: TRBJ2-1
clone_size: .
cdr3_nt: TGTGCCAGTAGTATTCTGAGCGGGGGCTACTCCTACAATGAGCAGTTCTTC
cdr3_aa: CASSILSGGYSYNEQFF

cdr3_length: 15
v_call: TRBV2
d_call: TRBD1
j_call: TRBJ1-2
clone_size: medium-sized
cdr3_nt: TGTGCCAGCAGTAACCCTCCGGACAGGGCGGCTGGCTACACCTTC
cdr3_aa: CASSNPPDRAAGYTF

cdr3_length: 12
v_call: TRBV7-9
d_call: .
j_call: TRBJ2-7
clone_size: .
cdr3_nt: TGTGCCAGCAGCCTGCAGACGAGGGAGCAGTACTTC
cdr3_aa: CASSLQTREQYF

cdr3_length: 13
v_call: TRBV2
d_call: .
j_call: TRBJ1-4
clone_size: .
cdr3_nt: TGTGCCAGTATCGCCGCGGCAGGGGAAAAACTGTTTTTT
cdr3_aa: CASIAAAGEKLFF

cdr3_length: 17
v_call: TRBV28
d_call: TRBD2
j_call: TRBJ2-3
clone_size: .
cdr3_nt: TGTGCCAGCAGTTTAGGTCTAGCGGGGGGGCTCGAAGATACGCAGTATTTT
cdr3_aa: CASSLGLAGGLEDTQYF

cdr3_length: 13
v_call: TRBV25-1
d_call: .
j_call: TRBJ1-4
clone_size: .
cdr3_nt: TGTGCCAGCAGTGGAGCAGGTACTGAAAAACTGTTTTTT
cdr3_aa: CASSGAGTEKLFF

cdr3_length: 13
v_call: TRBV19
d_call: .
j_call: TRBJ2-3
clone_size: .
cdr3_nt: TGTGCCAGTACGGAGCGGGGCACAGATACGCAGTATTTT
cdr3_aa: CASTERGTDTQYF

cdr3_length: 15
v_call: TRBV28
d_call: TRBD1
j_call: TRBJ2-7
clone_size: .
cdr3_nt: TGTGCCAGCACCGTAGTCGACAGGGGCACCTACGAGCAGTACTTC
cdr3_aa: CASTVVDRGTYEQYF

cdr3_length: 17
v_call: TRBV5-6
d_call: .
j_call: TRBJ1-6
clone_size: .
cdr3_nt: TGTGCCAGCAGCTTGTCCCGCGACAGTACATGGGATTCACCCCTCCACTTT
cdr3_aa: CASSLSRDSTWDSPLHF

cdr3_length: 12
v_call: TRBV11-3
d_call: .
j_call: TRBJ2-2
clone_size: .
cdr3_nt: TGTGCCAGCAGCTTTTATTCCGGGGAGCTGTTTTTT
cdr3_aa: CASSFYSGELFF

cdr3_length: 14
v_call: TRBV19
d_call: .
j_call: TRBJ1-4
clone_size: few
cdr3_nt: TGTGCCAGTAGCACGACAGGCGATAATGAAAAACTGTTTTTT
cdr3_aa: CASSTTGDNEKLFF

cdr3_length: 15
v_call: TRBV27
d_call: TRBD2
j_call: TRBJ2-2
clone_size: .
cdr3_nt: TGTGCCAGCAGTTTGTGGCAGGGAGGGACCGGGGAGCTGTTTTTT
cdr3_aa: CASSLWQGGTGELFF

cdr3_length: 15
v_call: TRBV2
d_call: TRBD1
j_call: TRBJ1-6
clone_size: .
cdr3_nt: TGTGCCAGCAGCCCGGGACAGGGGAGCAGTTCACCCCTCCACTTT
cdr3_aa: CASSPGQGSSSPLHF

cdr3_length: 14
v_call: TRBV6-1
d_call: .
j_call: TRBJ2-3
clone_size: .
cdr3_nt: TGTGCCAGCAGTCCTAACCCGGGGGTAGATACGCAGTATTTT
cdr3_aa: CASSPNPGVDTQYF

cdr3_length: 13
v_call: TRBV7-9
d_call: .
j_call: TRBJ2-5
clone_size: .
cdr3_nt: TGTGCCAGCAGCTTACCAGGGAAAGAGACCCAGTACTTC
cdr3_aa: CASSLPGKETQYF

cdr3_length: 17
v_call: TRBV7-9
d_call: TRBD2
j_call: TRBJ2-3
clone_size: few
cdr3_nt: TGTGCCAGCAGCTTACCAGTGACTAGCGGGGTGGCAGATACGCAGTATTTT
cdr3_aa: CASSLPVTSGVADTQYF

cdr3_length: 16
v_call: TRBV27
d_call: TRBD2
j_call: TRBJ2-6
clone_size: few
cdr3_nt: TGTGCCAGCAGTTTTGAGCGGGGGGGTGGGGCCAACGTCCTGACTTTC
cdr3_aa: CASSFERGGGANVLTF

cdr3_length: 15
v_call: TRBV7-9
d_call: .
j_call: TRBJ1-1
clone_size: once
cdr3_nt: TGTGCCAGCAGCTGGCGCGCAGGGCCCAACACTGAAGCTTTCTTT
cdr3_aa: CASSWRAGPNTEAFF

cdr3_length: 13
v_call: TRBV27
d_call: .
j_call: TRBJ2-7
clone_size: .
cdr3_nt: TGTGCCAGCAGTCCCCTGGACAGCTACGAGCAGTACTTC
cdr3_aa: CASSPLDSYEQYF

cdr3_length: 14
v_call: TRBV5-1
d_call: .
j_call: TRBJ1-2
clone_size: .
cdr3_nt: TGCGCCAGCAGCTTGGACCCGGCGGGCTATGGCTACACCTTC
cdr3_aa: CASSLDPAGYGYTF